This T cell receptor (beta chain) was sequenced for a study of T cell responses to AZD1222 COVID-19 vaccine. TCRdb's copy holds only in-frame clones and misses some; the assay was immunoSEQ multiplex PCR. The table lists over 150,000 clones, 90% to 95% of them singletons. A remark on this clone: As yet, its antigen is unknown.

This CDR3 comprises 15 residues. Germline CDR1 reads MRHNA; CDR2 reads SNTAGT. V lost 6 bases and J 1 base, leaving 15 bases between the germline ends. General study points: White British donors predominated, females outnumbered males, and clonal diversity was possibly underestimated. The study found Spike-specific TCR breadth and depth rose after two AZD1222 doses.

The sequencing used peripheral blood, collected on day 0 of MenACWY control vaccination. This TCR derives from an adult in good health. The V and J genes are TRBV6-4 and TRBJ1-2; perhaps TRBD1 as D (6 bases). The CDR3 spells CASSPWMDSNYGYTF. For the CDR3, the DNA is TGTGCCAGCAGCCCCTGGATGGACAGTAACTATGGCTACACCTTC.